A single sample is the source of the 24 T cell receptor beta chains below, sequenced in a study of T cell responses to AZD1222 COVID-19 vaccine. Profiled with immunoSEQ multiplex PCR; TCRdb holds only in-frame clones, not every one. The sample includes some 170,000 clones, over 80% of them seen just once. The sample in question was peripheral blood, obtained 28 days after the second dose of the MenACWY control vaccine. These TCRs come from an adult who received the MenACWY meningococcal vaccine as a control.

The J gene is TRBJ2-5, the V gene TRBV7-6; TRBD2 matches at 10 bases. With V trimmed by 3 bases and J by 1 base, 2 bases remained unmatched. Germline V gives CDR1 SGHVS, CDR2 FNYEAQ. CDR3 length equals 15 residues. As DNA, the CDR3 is TGTGCCAGCAGCTTTAGCGGGGGGACCCAAGAGACCCAGTACTTC. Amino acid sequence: CASSFSGGTQETQYF.

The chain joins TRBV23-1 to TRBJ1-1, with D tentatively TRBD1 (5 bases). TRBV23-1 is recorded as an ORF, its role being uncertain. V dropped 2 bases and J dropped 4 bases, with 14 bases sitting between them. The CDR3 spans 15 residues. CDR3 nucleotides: TGCGCCAGCAGTCAAGAGGGGAGTGGTGGCACTGAAGCTTTCTTT. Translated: CASSQEGSGGTEAFF.

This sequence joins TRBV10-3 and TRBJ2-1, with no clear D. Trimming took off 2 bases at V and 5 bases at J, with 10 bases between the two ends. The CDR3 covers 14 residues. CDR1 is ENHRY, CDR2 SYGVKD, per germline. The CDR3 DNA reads TGTGCCATCAGTGAGATTTTCATCAACAATGAGCAGTTCTTC. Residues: CAISEIFINNEQFF.

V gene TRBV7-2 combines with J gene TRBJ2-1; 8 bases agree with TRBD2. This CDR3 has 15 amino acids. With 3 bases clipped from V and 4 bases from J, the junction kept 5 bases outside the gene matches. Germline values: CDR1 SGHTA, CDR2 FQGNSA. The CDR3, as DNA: TGTGCCAGCAGCTTGGCTAGCGGGCCTTACAATGAGCAGTTCTTC. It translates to CASSLASGPYNEQFF. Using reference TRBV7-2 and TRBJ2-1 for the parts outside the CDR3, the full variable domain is GAGVSQSPSNKVTEKGKDVELRCDPISGHTALYWYRQSLGQGLEFLIYFQGNSAPDKSGLPSDRFSAERTGGSVSTLTIQRTQQEDSAVYLCASSLASGPYNEQFFGPGTRLTVL.

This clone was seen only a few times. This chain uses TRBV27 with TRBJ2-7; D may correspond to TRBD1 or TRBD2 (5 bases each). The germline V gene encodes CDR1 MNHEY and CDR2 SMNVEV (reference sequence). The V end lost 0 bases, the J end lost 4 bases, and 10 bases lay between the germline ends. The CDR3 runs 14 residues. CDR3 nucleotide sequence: TGTGCCAGCAGTTTATCGAGGGGCGGTTACGAGCAGTACTTC. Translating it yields CASSLSRGGYEQYF.

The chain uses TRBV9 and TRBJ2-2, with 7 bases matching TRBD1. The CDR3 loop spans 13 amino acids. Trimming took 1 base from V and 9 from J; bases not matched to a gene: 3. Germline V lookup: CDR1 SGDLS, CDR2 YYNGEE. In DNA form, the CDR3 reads TGTGCCAGCAGCGTAAGGGGGCAGAGGGAGCTGTTTTTT. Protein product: CASSVRGQRELFF.

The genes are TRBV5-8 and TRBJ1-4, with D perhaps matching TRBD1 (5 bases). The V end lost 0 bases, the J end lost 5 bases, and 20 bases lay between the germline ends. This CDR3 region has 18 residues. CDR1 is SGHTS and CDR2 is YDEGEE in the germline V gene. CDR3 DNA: TGTGCCAGCAGCTTGGCCCAAGGGGACCCGGCCTCGAATGAAAAACTGTTTTTT. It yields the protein CASSLAQGDPASNEKLFF.

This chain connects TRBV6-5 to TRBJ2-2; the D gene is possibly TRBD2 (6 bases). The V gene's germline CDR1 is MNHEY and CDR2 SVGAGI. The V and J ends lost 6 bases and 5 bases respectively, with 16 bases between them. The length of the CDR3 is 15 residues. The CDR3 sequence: CASRMEGSGTGELFF. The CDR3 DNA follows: TGTGCCAGCAGAATGGAGGGCTCGGGGACCGGGGAGCTGTTTTTT.

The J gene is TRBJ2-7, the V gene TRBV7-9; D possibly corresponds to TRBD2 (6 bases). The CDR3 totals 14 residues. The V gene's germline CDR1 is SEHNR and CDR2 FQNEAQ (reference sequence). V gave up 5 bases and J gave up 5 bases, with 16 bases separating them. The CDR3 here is CASSPEGLSHEQYF. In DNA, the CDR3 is TGTGCCAGCAGCCCGGAGGGCTTGTCCCACGAGCAGTACTTC.

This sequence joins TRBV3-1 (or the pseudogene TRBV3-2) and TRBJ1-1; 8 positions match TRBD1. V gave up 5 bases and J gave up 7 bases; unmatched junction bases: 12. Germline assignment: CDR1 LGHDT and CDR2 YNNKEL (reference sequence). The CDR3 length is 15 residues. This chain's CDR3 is CASSSFSGGSGEAFF. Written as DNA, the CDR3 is TGTGCCAGCAGCTCATTTTCAGGGGGCTCGGGTGAAGCTTTCTTT.

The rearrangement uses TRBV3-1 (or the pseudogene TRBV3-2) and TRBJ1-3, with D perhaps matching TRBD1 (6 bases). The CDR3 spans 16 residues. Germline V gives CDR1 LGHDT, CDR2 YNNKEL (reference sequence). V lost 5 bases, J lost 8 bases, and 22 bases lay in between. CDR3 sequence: CASSSIHSGQRDTIYF. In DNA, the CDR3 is TGTGCCAGCAGCTCCATCCATTCGGGACAAAGGGACACCATATATTTT.

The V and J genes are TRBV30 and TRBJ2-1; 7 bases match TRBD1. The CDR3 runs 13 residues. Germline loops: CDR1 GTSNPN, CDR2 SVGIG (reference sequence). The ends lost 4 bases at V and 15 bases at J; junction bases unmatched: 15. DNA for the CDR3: TGTGCCTGGACCAAAGGAGACAGGGTAAAGGGGTTCTTC. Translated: CAWTKGDRVKGFF.

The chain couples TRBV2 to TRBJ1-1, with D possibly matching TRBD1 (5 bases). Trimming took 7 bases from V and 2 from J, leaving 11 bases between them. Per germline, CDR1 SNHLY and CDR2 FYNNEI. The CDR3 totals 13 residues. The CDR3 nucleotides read TGTGCCAGCATGAGCAGGGCCAACACTGAAGCTTTCTTT. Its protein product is CASMSRANTEAFF.

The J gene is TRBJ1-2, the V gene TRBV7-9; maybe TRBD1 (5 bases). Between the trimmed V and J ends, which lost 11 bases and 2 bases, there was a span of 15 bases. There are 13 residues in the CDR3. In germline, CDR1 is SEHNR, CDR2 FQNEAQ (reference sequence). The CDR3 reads CAGSGGSNYGYTF. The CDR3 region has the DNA TGTGCCGGATCGGGGGGTTCCAACTATGGCTACACCTTC.

The CDR3 reads CASSLVRFTGANVLTF. The CDR3 DNA follows: TGTGCCAGCAGCTTGGTTCGTTTCACTGGGGCCAACGTCCTGACTTTC. The chain recombines TRBV5-5 with TRBJ2-6; D is undetermined. Trimming left V 0 bases short and J 2 bases short, with 9 bases between. Germline-derived CDR1 and CDR2 are SGHKS and YYEKEE (reference sequence). The CDR3 runs to 16 residues.

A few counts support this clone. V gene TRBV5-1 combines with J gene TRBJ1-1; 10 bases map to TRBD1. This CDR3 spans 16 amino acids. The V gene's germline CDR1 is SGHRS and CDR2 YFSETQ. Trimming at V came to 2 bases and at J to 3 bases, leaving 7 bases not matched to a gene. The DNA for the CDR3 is TGCGCCAGCAGCTTAAAATCCGGGACAGGGGACACTGAAGCTTTCTTT. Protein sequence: CASSLKSGTGDTEAFF.

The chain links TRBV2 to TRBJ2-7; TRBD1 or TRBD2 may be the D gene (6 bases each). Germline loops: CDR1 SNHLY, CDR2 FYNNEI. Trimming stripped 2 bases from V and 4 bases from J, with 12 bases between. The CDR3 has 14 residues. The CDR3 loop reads CASSEMGGLYEQYF. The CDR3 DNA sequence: TGTGCCAGCAGTGAAATGGGGGGCCTTTACGAGCAGTACTTC.

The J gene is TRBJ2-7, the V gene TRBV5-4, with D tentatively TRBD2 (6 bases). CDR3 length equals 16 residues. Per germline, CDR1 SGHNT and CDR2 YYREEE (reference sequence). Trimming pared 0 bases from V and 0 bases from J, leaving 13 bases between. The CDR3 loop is CASSLDPAGGSYEQYF. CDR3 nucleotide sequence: TGTGCCAGCAGCTTGGACCCAGCGGGTGGCTCCTACGAGCAGTACTTC.

The CDR3 DNA follows: TGTGCCAGCAGCCCCCCCGGGGCGTACTATGGCTACACCTTC. Its protein is CASSPPGAYYGYTF. This rearrangement joins TRBV5-4 to TRBJ1-2, with TRBD1 as a possible D gene (5 bases). The CDR3 runs to 14 residues. V dropped 4 bases and J dropped 3 bases, with 13 bases sitting between them. From germline, CDR1 is SGHNT and CDR2 YYREEE (reference sequence).

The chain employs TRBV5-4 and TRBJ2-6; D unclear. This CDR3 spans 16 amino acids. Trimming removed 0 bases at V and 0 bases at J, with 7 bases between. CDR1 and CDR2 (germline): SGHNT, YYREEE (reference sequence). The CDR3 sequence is CASSLGGRSGANVLTF. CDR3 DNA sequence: TGTGCCAGCAGCTTGGGGGGTCGCTCTGGGGCCAACGTCCTGACTTTC.

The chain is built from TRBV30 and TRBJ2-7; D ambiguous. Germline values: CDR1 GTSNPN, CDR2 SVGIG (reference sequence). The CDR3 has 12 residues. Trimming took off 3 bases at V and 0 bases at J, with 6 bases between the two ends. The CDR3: CAWSSGSYEQYF. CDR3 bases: TGTGCCTGGAGCTCGGGCTCCTACGAGCAGTACTTC.

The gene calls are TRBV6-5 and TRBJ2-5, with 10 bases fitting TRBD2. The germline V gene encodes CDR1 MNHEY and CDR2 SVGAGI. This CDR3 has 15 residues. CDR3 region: CAASSGGAGVSAQYF. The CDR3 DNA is TGTGCGGCGAGCAGCGGGGGGGCTGGGGTCTCGGCCCAGTACTTC.

The CDR3 bases are TGTGCCAGCAGCTCCAGAGCCCGGAGTCACGATGAGCAGTTCTTC. This encodes CASSSRARSHDEQFF. The genes are TRBV7-9 and TRBJ2-1, with D hard to call. V dropped 4 bases and J dropped 8 bases, with 18 bases sitting between them. The CDR3 is 15 amino acids. Germline-derived CDR1 and CDR2 are SEHNR and FQNEAQ (reference sequence).

The CDR3 spells CASSPQGDEQYF. In nucleotides, the CDR3 is TGTGCCAGCTCACCCCAGGGCGACGAGCAGTACTTC. The genes are TRBV18 and TRBJ2-7; possible D gene TRBD1, 5 bases. Per the germline V gene, CDR1 is KGHSH and CDR2 is LQKENI. V was trimmed by 3 bases and J by 5 bases, leaving 8 bases between them. The CDR3 consists of 12 residues.